A single sample is the source of the 30 T cell receptor beta chains below, sequenced in a study of blood T cells in healthy people across ages. Together with a sample-barcoded 5' primer, a J-beta primer mix was included in a second PCR lasting roughly 6 to 12 cycles. MiXCR was run by TCRdb on the 5' RACE reads, yielding one entry per CDR3 protein. The sample has about 2 million distinct CDR3 sequences; around half are singletons. Sequencing was performed on blood. All receptors come from a woman in her thirties or forties in good health.

This clonotype appeared a single time. The rearrangement uses TRBV20-1 and TRBJ2-5; 7 bases are a match to TRBD2. Germline assignment: CDR1 DFQATT and CDR2 SNEGSKA (reference sequence). Unmatched junction bases numbered 7, after V lost 7 bases and J lost 5 bases. The CDR3 consists of 12 residues. The CDR3 region is CSVRRGRETQYF. DNA of the CDR3: TGCAGTGTTAGGCGGGGGAGGGAGACCCAGTACTTC.

There are a few counts of this clonotype. The chain has TRBV20-1 and TRBJ1-2, with D possibly being TRBD1 (6 bases). Trimming left V 4 bases short and J 6 bases short, with 15 bases between. The CDR3 totals 13 residues. The germline V gene encodes CDR1 DFQATT and CDR2 SNEGSKA (reference sequence). The CDR3 DNA reads TGCAGTGCTACAACAGGGTTTGCCGATGGCTACACCTTC. Amino acid sequence: CSATTGFADGYTF.

In its sample, this clonotype was seen once. The chain combines TRBV7-2 with TRBJ2-3; a weak D match, TRBD2 (5 bases). Trimming stripped 8 bases from V and 6 bases from J, with 21 bases between. There are 15 residues in the CDR3. Germline V lookup: CDR1 SGHTA, CDR2 FQGNSA. The CDR3 loop reads CASPPRSGQMDTQYF. In DNA, the CDR3 is TGTGCCAGCCCACCTAGGAGCGGCCAAATGGATACGCAGTATTTT.

Here the CDR3 reads CSAREWELDEQYF. In nucleotides, the CDR3 is TGCAGTGCTAGAGAGTGGGAGTTGGACGAGCAGTACTTC. The V and J genes are TRBV20-1 and TRBJ2-4; a possible D gene is TRBD2 (5 bases). The J call may not be correct, given that the DNA end is closer to TRBJ2-7. This CDR3 contains 13 residues. Looked up from germline, CDR1 is DFQATT and CDR2 is SNEGSKA (reference sequence).

The chain links TRBV13 to TRBJ2-1, with a possible D match to TRBD1 (6 bases). V was clipped by 6 bases and J by 3 bases, with 9 bases between them. CDR1 and CDR2 (germline): PRHDT, FYEKMQ (reference sequence). The CDR3 is made up of 13 amino acids. The CDR3 coding sequence is TGTGCCAGCAGGCAGGGGATCTACAATGAGCAGTTCTTC. Amino acids: CASRQGIYNEQFF.

The chain couples TRBV7-2 to TRBJ2-7; 7 positions agree with TRBD1. J lost 2 bases, V lost 6 bases, and 7 bases had no gene match. The CDR3 has 14 residues. Germline loops: CDR1 SGHTA, CDR2 FQGNSA. The CDR3 here is CASSPTGQAYEQYF. In DNA form, the CDR3 reads TGTGCCAGCAGTCCGACAGGACAGGCCTACGAGCAGTACTTC.

The V call is TRBV7-2, the J call TRBJ2-2; D is unresolved. The length of the CDR3 is 15 residues. The V end was cut by 2 bases, the J end by 3 bases, with 10 bases between. Germline values: CDR1 SGHTA, CDR2 FQGNSA. CDR3: CASSLRFADTGELFF. CDR3 nucleotide sequence: TGTGCCAGCAGCTTACGTTTTGCAGACACCGGGGAGCTGTTTTTT.

The V gene is TRBV3-1, the J gene TRBJ2-5, with 14 bases aligning to TRBD2. V gave up 4 bases and J gave up 11 bases; unmatched junction bases: 9. Germline V gene sequence: CDR1 LGHDT, CDR2 YNNKEL (reference sequence). The length of the CDR3 is 15 residues. The CDR3 DNA follows: TGTGCCAGCAGCCCCCGACTAGCGGGGGGGGAAGAACAGTACTTC. It translates to CASSPRLAGGEEQYF.

V and J are TRBV24-1 and TRBJ2-1; D possibly corresponds to TRBD1 (5 bases). V was shortened by 1 base and J by 0 bases, with 9 bases between the two germline ends. Germline V gives CDR1 KGHDR, CDR2 SFDVKD. This CDR3 contains 16 residues. The CDR3 loop is CATSDLGADSYNEQFF. The DNA of the CDR3 is TGTGCCACCAGTGATTTAGGGGCAGACTCCTACAATGAGCAGTTCTTC.

This clonotype has just one count. The V call is TRBV6-2 or TRBV6-3, the J call TRBJ1-5; D uncertain. Germline lookup yields CDR1 MNHEY and CDR2 SVGEGT. Deletions cut 2 bases from V and 6 bases from J, with 17 bases between. The length of the CDR3 is 16 residues. CDR3 residues: CASSYGDPGFRQPQHF. The CDR3 bases are TGTGCCAGCAGTTACGGTGACCCGGGATTCCGTCAGCCCCAGCATTTT.

The V call is TRBV20-1, the J call TRBJ2-5, with 10 bases fitting TRBD1. This CDR3 has 14 amino acids. Germline lookup yields CDR1 DFQATT and CDR2 SNEGSKA (reference sequence). Losses at the gene ends were 5 bases for V and 2 bases for J; bases not matched to a gene: 5. This CDR3 reads CSALDRGRQETQYF. CDR3 DNA sequence: TGCAGTGCTCTGGACAGGGGGAGGCAAGAGACCCAGTACTTC.

The rearrangement links TRBV5-1 to TRBJ2-5; no reliable D call. The CDR3 contains 13 residues. Germline lookup yields CDR1 SGHRS and CDR2 YFSETQ. Deletions cut 4 bases from V and 5 bases from J, with 12 bases between. As DNA, the CDR3 is TGCGCCAGCAGCCGCGAGGATAGGGAGACCCAGTACTTC. As protein: CASSREDRETQYF.

This chain connects TRBV9 to TRBJ2-3; possible D gene TRBD1, 6 bases. V shed 4 bases and J shed 4 bases, with 16 bases lying between them. The length of the CDR3 is 15 residues. CDR1 is SGDLS and CDR2 is YYNGEE in the germline V gene. This chain's CDR3 is CASSPPRGSPDTQYF. The CDR3 nucleotides read TGTGCCAGCAGCCCCCCGAGGGGGTCCCCAGATACGCAGTATTTT.

The J gene is TRBJ2-5, the V gene TRBV5-1; 7 bases agree with TRBD1. The J call may not be correct, given that the DNA end is closer to TRBJ2-7. The CDR3 length is 14 residues. From germline, CDR1 is SGHRS and CDR2 YFSETQ. The DNA for the CDR3 is TGCGCCAGCAGCTCGGACAGGCCGGGGTGCGAGCAGTACTTC. Residues: CASSSDRPGCEQYF.

The genes are TRBV20-1 and TRBJ2-4; TRBD1 might be the D (6 bases). Trimming pared 4 bases from V and 2 bases from J, leaving 9 bases between. This CDR3 has 13 amino acids. CDR1 is DFQATT, CDR2 SNEGSKA, per germline (reference sequence). The CDR3 here is CSAKGETKNIQYF. CDR3 bases: TGCAGTGCTAAGGGGGAAACCAAAAACATTCAGTACTTC.

The V call is TRBV7-2, the J call TRBJ2-2; TRBD1 aligns across 9 bases. The CDR3 is 19 amino acids. Germline V gives CDR1 SGHTA, CDR2 FQGNSA. The ends lost 2 bases at V and 0 bases at J; junction bases unmatched: 10. The CDR3 sequence: CASSLPRDRAYTNTGELFF. For the CDR3, the DNA is TGTGCCAGCAGCTTACCCCGGGACAGGGCGTATACGAACACCGGGGAGCTGTTTTTT.

About this clonotype itself: The junction differs from germline at one of its ends, possibly a read error. The chain is built from TRBV28 and TRBJ2-1; 13 bases align to TRBD2. The CDR3 consists of 22 residues. From germline, CDR1 is MDHEN and CDR2 SYDVKM. CDR3 residues: CASRRYPAGLAGIPAKSNEQFF. DNA for the CDR3: TGTGCCAGCAGGCGATATCCAGCGGGACTAGCGGGGATCCCCGCCAAATCCAATGAGCAGTTCTTT.

The chain employs TRBV5-1 and TRBJ2-2; tentatively, D is TRBD1 (5 bases). This CDR3 is 14 amino acids long. Germline values: CDR1 SGHRS, CDR2 YFSETQ. Trimming removed 3 bases at V and 5 bases at J, with 11 bases between. The DNA of the CDR3 is TGCGCCAGCAGCTACAGGTTCGGGACCGGGGAGCTGTTTTTT. This sequence encodes CASSYRFGTGELFF.

This chain connects TRBV5-5 to TRBJ2-3, with D perhaps matching TRBD1 or TRBD2 (5 bases each). The CDR3 runs to 15 residues. Trimming took 4 bases from V and 6 from J, leaving 18 bases between them. Germline CDR1 SGHKS, CDR2 YYEKEE (reference sequence). The CDR3 loop reads CASSRNEGWGDTQYF. In nucleotides, the CDR3 is TGTGCCAGCAGCCGAAACGAGGGGTGGGGTGATACGCAGTATTTT.

The rearrangement links TRBV6-6 to TRBJ1-2; D unresolved. Germline loops: CDR1 MNHNY, CDR2 SVGAGI (reference sequence). The CDR3 runs 14 residues. Between the trimmed V and J ends, which lost 4 bases and 9 bases, there was a span of 18 bases. The CDR3 bases are TGTGCCAGCAGTTCCGGAACATCCAGCGAGCGCTACACCTTC. Translating gives CASSSGTSSERYTF.

In this sample, this clonotype turned up a few times. V usage is TRBV15 and J usage is TRBJ2-4; no clear D gene. CDR3 length: 15 amino acids. Germline CDR1 LNHNV, CDR2 YYDKDF (reference sequence). V lost 3 bases to trimming and J lost 2 bases, with 11 bases between them. CDR3 bases: TGTGCCACCAGCAGCGCGGATTCGTCCAAAAACATTCAGTACTTC. Translated, it gives CATSSADSSKNIQYF.

Comments on this clonotype: Sequence at one end of the junction differs from germline and may be a read error. This sequence joins TRBV7-2 and TRBJ1-6; no firm D call. Germline CDR1 and CDR2: SGHTA and FQGNSA. The CDR3 spans 17 residues. Here the CDR3 DNA reads TGTGCCAGCAGCTCCCGCATGCGCGGGCAGGTGCATTCACCCCCCCACTTT. Translation: CASSSRMRGQVHSPPHF.

This clonotype was recorded a few times. The V and J genes are TRBV27 and TRBJ1-6; D gene unclear. V dropped 6 bases and J dropped 2 bases, with 8 bases sitting between them. The CDR3 is 14 residues long. Germline assignment: CDR1 MNHEY and CDR2 SMNVEV (reference sequence). This CDR3 is CASRMGTYNSPLHF. The DNA of the CDR3 is TGTGCCAGCAGGATGGGAACCTATAATTCACCCCTCCACTTT.

The rearrangement links TRBV20-1 to TRBJ2-5; D may correspond to TRBD1 or TRBD2 (5 bases each). Germline V gene sequence: CDR1 DFQATT, CDR2 SNEGSKA (reference sequence). The CDR3 totals 14 residues. V lost 3 bases and J lost 1, with 12 bases in between. The CDR3 here is CSASDGTVQETQYF. The CDR3 DNA follows: TGCAGTGCTAGTGACGGGACGGTCCAAGAGACCCAGTACTTC.

This clonotype was detected many times. The chain employs TRBV4-2 and TRBJ2-5; D unclear. CDR1 is LGHNA and CDR2 is YNFKEQ in the germline V gene. This CDR3 comprises 14 residues. V was shortened by 0 bases and J by 5 bases, with 10 bases between the two germline ends. CDR3 amino acids: CASSQDLSSETQYF. CDR3 nucleotides: TGTGCCAGCAGCCAAGATTTAAGTAGTGAGACCCAGTACTTC.

The J gene is TRBJ2-3, the V gene TRBV3-1; 8 positions match TRBD2. This CDR3 comprises 15 residues. The germline V gene has CDR1 LGHDT and CDR2 YNNKEL (reference sequence). The V segment lost 5 bases and the J segment 0 bases; nucleotides outside the gene matches: 4. The CDR3: CASSISGRSTDTQYF. CDR3 coding DNA: TGTGCCAGCAGCATCAGCGGGAGAAGCACAGATACGCAGTATTTT.

The chain has TRBV29-1 and TRBJ1-1, with no clear D. With 1 base removed from V and 3 bases from J, the gap between germline ends came to 9 bases. Germline V lookup: CDR1 SQVTM, CDR2 ANQGSEA. This CDR3 has 13 amino acids. The CDR3 spells CSVEVGIDTEAFF. CDR3 sequence (DNA): TGCAGCGTTGAAGTCGGGATAGACACTGAAGCTTTCTTT. The whole variable domain, filled in from reference TRBV29-1 and TRBJ1-1, reads SAVISQKPSRDICQRGTSLTIQCQVDSQVTMMFWYRQQPGQSLTLIATANQGSEATYESGFVIDKFPISRPNLTFSTLTVSNMSPEDSSIYLCSVEVGIDTEAFFGQGTRLTVV.

The chain is built from TRBV29-1 and TRBJ1-2, with no clear D. Germline loops: CDR1 SQVTM, CDR2 ANQGSEA. The CDR3 totals 13 residues. Trimming removed 0 bases from V and 4 bases from J, with 9 bases in between. CDR3 sequence (DNA): TGCAGCGTTGAAGAACAAGAAACCTATGGCTACACCTTC. Protein product: CSVEEQETYGYTF.

The chain joins TRBV6-1 to TRBJ2-3, with D hard to call. The CDR3 covers 12 residues. Looked up from germline, CDR1 is MNHNS and CDR2 is SASEGT. Deletions cut 7 bases from V and 4 bases from J, with 9 bases between. The CDR3 DNA sequence: TGTGCCAGCACCCAGATCTCAGATACGCAGTATTTT. It codes for CASTQISDTQYF.

This clonotype was counted only a few times. V and J are TRBV20-1 and TRBJ2-5, with D possibly called TRBD1 or TRBD2 (5 bases each). The CDR3 consists of 14 residues. The V end was cut by 2 bases, the J end by 5 bases, with 15 bases between. The germline gives CDR1 DFQATT, CDR2 SNEGSKA (reference sequence). The CDR3 reads CSARSGTLRETQYF. CDR3 bases: TGCAGTGCTAGATCGGGGACCCTGAGGGAGACCCAGTACTTC.